The 31 T cell receptor beta chains reported below all come from one sample, sequenced in a study of breast tumors, draining lymph nodes, adjacent tissues. TCRdb ran MiXCR on the multiplex PCR reads and lists one entry per CDR3 protein. This table holds around 13,000 distinct CDR3 sequences, roughly half found once. Sequencing was carried out using tumor-adjacent breast tissue. Receptor source: a female donor with breast cancer. Some clones in this sample may be carry-over from other donors' samples.

This clonotype was detected a few times. This chain links TRBV7-8 with TRBJ2-3, with D uncertain. The V end was cut by 3 bases, the J end by 2 bases, with 3 bases between. Germline V lookup: CDR1 SGHVS, CDR2 FQNEAQ. This CDR3 spans 12 amino acids. Here the CDR3 DNA reads TGTGCCAGCAGCTTTAACACAGATACGCAGTATTTT. Encoded protein: CASSFNTDTQYF.

This clonotype was detected ten times or more. This clone may be a read error of a much larger clone one base away. V is TRBV7-8 and J is TRBJ2-3; TRBD2 agrees at 15 bases. This CDR3 contains 17 residues. The V gene's germline CDR1 is SGHVS and CDR2 FQNEAQ. The DNA of the CDR3 is TGTGCCAGCAGCTTCCGGACTAGCGGGAGGGTGGAAGATCCGCAGTATTTT. Amino acids: CASSFRTSGRVEDPQYF.

This clonotype rates as medium-sized. The gene calls are TRBV4-2 and TRBJ2-2, with D possibly TRBD1 on 5 matching bases. The CDR3 runs to 16 residues. CDR1 LGHNA and CDR2 YNFKEQ come from the germline V gene. Trimming removed 3 bases at V and 1 base at J, with 12 bases between. The CDR3 region has the DNA TGTGCCAGCAGCCAGGAAAGGGGCCTGAACACCGGGGAGCTGTTTTTT. Protein: CASSQERGLNTGELFF.

This clonotype was seen repeatedly, ten times or more. The chain is built from TRBV29-1 and TRBJ2-7, with TRBD1 matching 8 bases. CDR3 length equals 13 residues. Germline V gene data show CDR1 as SQVTM and CDR2 as ANQGSEA. The ends lost 4 bases at V and 6 bases at J; junction bases unmatched: 8. The CDR3 DNA reads TGCAGCGTTGTCCTCCAGGGGGCGTTCGAGCAGTACTTC. Translating it yields CSVVLQGAFEQYF.

This clonotype was seen only a few times. The V and J genes are TRBV2 and TRBJ2-5; 8 bases map to TRBD1. This CDR3 contains 15 residues. Trimming at V came to 5 bases and at J to 3 bases, leaving 8 bases not matched to a gene. The germline CDR1 and CDR2 sequences are SNHLY and FYNNEI. In DNA, the CDR3 is TGTGCCAGCAGTCAAACAGGGGGAGCCAAAGAGACCCAGTACTTC. The encoded protein is CASSQTGGAKETQYF.

The chain uses TRBV25-1 and TRBJ1-1; no firm D call. The V end was cut by 3 bases, the J end by 3 bases, with 2 bases between. The CDR3 length is 11 residues. Germline V gene data show CDR1 as MGHDK and CDR2 as SYGVNS. The CDR3 here is CASSDYTEAFF. For the CDR3, the DNA is TGTGCCAGCAGTGATTACACTGAAGCTTTCTTT.

Comment on this clonotype: It may be a read error: a sequence one base away is much more abundant. The genes are TRBV29-1 and TRBJ1-2; D call uncertain. The V end was cut by 5 bases, the J end by 8 bases, with 15 bases between. Germline values: CDR1 SQVTM, CDR2 ANQGSEA. The CDR3 runs 12 residues. CDR3 DNA sequence: TGCAGCGTTCGGATCCACCCTTCAGGCTACACCTTC. As protein: CSVRIHPSGYTF.

This clonotype was observed once. This sequence joins TRBV5-1 and TRBJ2-1; no reliable D call. Germline values: CDR1 SGHRS, CDR2 YFSETQ. The CDR3 consists of 13 residues. The V and J ends lost 0 bases and 4 bases respectively, with 5 bases between them. The CDR3: CASSLEVYNEQFF. The CDR3 DNA sequence: TGCGCCAGCAGCTTGGAAGTTTACAATGAGCAGTTCTTC.

Concerning this clonotype: The junction and the germline gene differ at one end; a read error may be behind it. V usage is TRBV7-9 and J usage is TRBJ2-3; TRBD2 matches 10 bases. From germline, CDR1 is SEHNR and CDR2 FQNEAQ (reference sequence). This CDR3 is 17 amino acids long. CDR3 residues: CASSLDLAGVRTDPQYF. The DNA of the CDR3 is TGTGCCAGCAGCTTAGACCTAGCGGGAGTGAGGACAGATCCGCAGTATTTT.

The chain uses TRBV13 and TRBJ1-4, with D uncertain. The CDR3 runs 15 residues. V was pared by 4 bases and J by 5 bases, with 14 bases between. Germline V gene data show CDR1 as PRHDT and CDR2 as FYEKMQ (reference sequence). This CDR3 reads CASSSKRGVNEKLFF. The CDR3 DNA sequence: TGTGCCAGCAGCTCTAAAAGAGGCGTCAATGAAAAACTGTTTTTT. The complete variable domain, with remaining parts taken from reference TRBV13 and TRBJ1-4, reads AAGVIQSPRHLIKEKRETATLKCYPIPRHDTVYWYQQGPGQDPQFLISFYEKMQSDKGSIPDRFSAQQFSDYHSELNMSSLELGDSALYFCASSSKRGVNEKLFFGSGTQLSVL.

The table lists this clonotype with many counts. V gene TRBV6-2 or TRBV6-3 combines with J gene TRBJ2-5; D may be TRBD1 (6 bases). V was cut by 4 bases and J by 5 bases, with 11 bases left in between. The CDR3 runs 13 residues. Germline CDR1 MNHEY, CDR2 SVGEGT. The CDR3 reads CASSSTGIETQYF. CDR3 bases: TGTGCCAGCAGTTCAACAGGGATCGAGACCCAGTACTTC.

This clonotype showed up many times. The CDR3 loop reads CASSLDANYGYTF. CDR3 DNA: TGTGCCAGCAGCTTAGACGCTAACTATGGCTACACCTTC. V usage is TRBV7-2 and J usage is TRBJ1-2; the D is unclear. Per germline, CDR1 SGHTA and CDR2 FQGNSA. CDR3 length: 13 residues. The V end was cut by 1 base, the J end by 0 bases, with 3 bases between.

This chain connects TRBV6-1 to TRBJ1-5, with a tentative D call TRBD1 (6 bases). Trimming stripped 8 bases from V and 5 bases from J, with 25 bases between. This CDR3 is 17 amino acids long. Germline-derived CDR1 and CDR2 are MNHNS and SASEGT. The CDR3 DNA sequence: TGTGCCAGCCGCATGGGACAACGACACGGGCGGGATCAGCCCCAGCATTTT. It translates to CASRMGQRHGRDQPQHF.

This sequence joins TRBV7-2 and TRBJ2-1; D gene unclear. Germline CDR1 reads SGHTA; CDR2 reads FQGNSA. V was cut by 0 bases and J by 9 bases, with 3 bases left in between. The CDR3 is 11 amino acids. As DNA, the CDR3 is TGTGCCAGCAGCTTAGCGCTTGAGCAGTTCTTC. This codes for CASSLALEQFF.

The sample holds many counts of this clonotype. The chain uses TRBV20-1 and TRBJ2-5; D is unresolved. CDR1 is DFQATT, CDR2 SNEGSKA, per germline (reference sequence). V lost 3 bases, J lost 4 bases, and 3 bases lay in between. The CDR3 runs to 10 residues. CDR3 region: CSARPETQYF. The CDR3 DNA reads as TGCAGTGCTAGGCCAGAGACCCAGTACTTC.

V gene TRBV9 combines with J gene TRBJ1-6; D not resolved. CDR1 and CDR2 (germline): SGDLS, YYNGEE. CDR3 length: 16 amino acids. The V end lost 1 base, the J end lost 5 bases, and 13 bases lay between the germline ends. The CDR3 region has the DNA TGTGCCAGCAGCGTACCTGACGGGCATGATAATTCACCCCTCCACTTT. Amino acid sequence: CASSVPDGHDNSPLHF.

The chain combines TRBV6-2 or TRBV6-3 with TRBJ1-5, with D possibly matching TRBD1 (6 bases). The CDR3 has 15 residues. V was clipped by 3 bases and J by 4 bases, with 13 bases between them. The V gene's germline CDR1 is MNHEY and CDR2 SVGEGT. CDR3 region: CASSYSGAGNQPQHF. The CDR3 bases are TGTGCCAGCAGTTATTCGGGGGCGGGAAATCAGCCCCAGCATTTT.

The CDR3 DNA sequence: TGTGCCAGCACCCGACAGGGGGCGCATTCACCCCTCCACTTT. Encoded protein: CASTRQGAHSPLHF. V is TRBV6-2 or TRBV6-3 and J is TRBJ1-6; 10 bases line up with TRBD1. The CDR3 spans 14 residues. Germline V gene sequence: CDR1 MNHEY, CDR2 SVGEGT. J was trimmed by 8 bases and V by 7 bases; bases with no gene match: 5.

This clonotype is medium-sized in the sample. The chain's CDR3 is CASSLRQGGEKLFF. The CDR3 bases are TGTGCCAGCAGTTTAAGGCAGGGTGGGGAAAAACTGTTTTTT. The chain couples TRBV12-3 or TRBV12-4 to TRBJ1-4; D possibly corresponds to TRBD1 (5 bases). V was trimmed by 2 bases and J by 8 bases, leaving 12 bases between them. The CDR3 has 14 residues.

Remarks on this clonotype: One end of the junction varies from germline; a read error may be responsible. This rearrangement joins TRBV3-1 to TRBJ1-2, with 7 nucleotides matching TRBD1. Germline CDR1 is LGHDT and CDR2 is YNNKEL (reference sequence). The CDR3 extends over 14 amino acids. The CDR3 DNA reads as TGTGCCAGCAGCCTCGGGACAGTGATTGATGGCCACACCTTC. This sequence encodes CASSLGTVIDGHTF.

The table lists this clonotype with many counts. This chain connects TRBV30 to TRBJ1-6; D perhaps matches TRBD1 (5 bases). The CDR3 spans 15 residues. From germline, CDR1 is GTSNPN and CDR2 SVGIG (reference sequence). Trimming removed 2 bases at V and 5 bases at J, with 13 bases between. CDR3 residues: CAWSNWDGHNSPLHF. As DNA, the CDR3 is TGTGCCTGGAGTAACTGGGACGGGCATAATTCACCCCTCCACTTT. Using reference TRBV30 and TRBJ1-6 for the parts outside the CDR3, the full variable domain is SQTIHQWPATLVQPVGSPLSLECTVEGTSNPNLYWYRQAAGRGLQLLFYSVGIGQISSEVPQNLSASRPQDRQFILSSKKLLLSDSGFYLCAWSNWDGHNSPLHFGNGTRLTVT.

This clonotype is labeled as medium-sized. The chain combines TRBV20-1 with TRBJ1-3; 9 bases are shared with TRBD1. CDR1 is DFQATT, CDR2 SNEGSKA, per germline (reference sequence). Germline trimming cut 6 bases from V and 3 bases from J; bases unmatched to any gene: 6. This CDR3 is built from 14 residues. The CDR3 reads CSANPGQGGNTIYF. The CDR3 DNA reads TGCAGTGCAAACCCGGGACAGGGTGGAAACACCATATATTTT.

The CDR3 protein is CASSLAGGAYGNTIYF. CDR3 sequence (DNA): TGCGCCAGCAGCTTGGCAGGGGGCGCGTATGGAAACACCATATATTTT. V usage is TRBV5-1 and J usage is TRBJ1-3, with 8 bases lining up with TRBD1. The CDR3 has 16 amino acids. Germline trimming cut 0 bases from V and 3 bases from J; bases unmatched to any gene: 5. Germline-derived CDR1 and CDR2 are SGHRS and YFSETQ.

By sample fraction, this clonotype is medium-sized (0.01 to 0.1%). The rearrangement joins TRBV9 to TRBJ1-6, with 7 bases identical to TRBD1. The CDR3 runs 15 residues. CDR1 is SGDLS, CDR2 YYNGEE, per germline. The junction had 7 bases not matched to a gene; V was cut back by 3 bases and J by 7 bases. DNA of the CDR3: TGTGCCAGCAGCGCCGGTTCAGGGGGGAATTCACCCCTCCACTTT. Its translation: CASSAGSGGNSPLHF.

CDR3 in amino acids: CASSLTGLSSGANVLTF. Written as DNA, the CDR3 is TGTGCCAGCAGCTTAACGGGTCTAAGCTCTGGGGCCAACGTCCTGACTTTC. The rearrangement uses TRBV7-3 and TRBJ2-6; no clear D. CDR1 is SGHTA, CDR2 FQGTGA, per germline. Trimming left V 0 bases short and J 0 bases short, with 9 bases between. CDR3 length: 17 residues.

This chain connects TRBV2 to TRBJ2-2; D call uncertain. In germline, CDR1 is SNHLY, CDR2 FYNNEI. This CDR3 is built from 12 residues. The V end lost 4 bases, the J end lost 5 bases, and 5 bases lay between the germline ends. CDR3 coding DNA: TGTGCCAGCAGTGGTTATACCGGGGAGCTGTTTTTT. Translating gives CASSGYTGELFF. Full variable domain (rest looked up from reference TRBV2 and TRBJ2-2): EPEVTQTPSHQVTQMGQEVILRCVPISNHLYFYWYRQILGQKVEFLVSFYNNEISEKSEIFDDQFSVERPDGSNFTLKIRSTKLEDSAMYFCASSGYTGELFFGEGSRLTVL.

Notes on this clonotype: The germline gene is not matched at one end of the junction; a read error may be the cause. V usage is TRBV20-1 and J usage is TRBJ1-6; D not resolved. Germline CDR1 reads DFQATT; CDR2 reads SNEGSKA (reference sequence). The CDR3 has 13 residues. The CDR3 spells CSADGREIHPPHF. The CDR3 coding sequence is TGCAGTGCCGACGGGAGAGAAATTCACCCCCCCCACTTT.

Comments on this clonotype: One base away lies a much larger clone, so this may be a sequencing read error. V usage is TRBV20-1 and J usage is TRBJ2-7; TRBD2 matches 11 bases. J was trimmed by 6 bases and V by 5 bases; bases with no gene match: 6. The V gene's germline CDR1 is DFQATT and CDR2 SNEGSKA (reference sequence). The CDR3 length is 13 residues. CDR3 region: CSALAGGPSEQYF. The CDR3 DNA is TGCAGTGCTTTAGCGGGGGGGCCTTCCGAGCAGTACTTC.

This clonotype was counted only a few times. This chain connects TRBV11-2 to TRBJ2-3; tentative D call: TRBD2 (7 bases). The germline V and J ends were trimmed by 8 bases and 4 bases, with 16 bases remaining between them. From germline, CDR1 is SGHAT and CDR2 FQNNGV. The CDR3 sequence is 14 residues long. The CDR3 coding sequence is TGTGCCAGCGGGGAGGGGGTAAGCGCAGATACGCAGTATTTT. Protein sequence: CASGEGVSADTQYF.

The chain recombines TRBV9 with TRBJ1-6; D remains unclear. The germline V gene has CDR1 SGDLS and CDR2 YYNGEE. The CDR3 runs 16 residues. V dropped 4 bases and J dropped 8 bases, with 19 bases sitting between them. The CDR3, as DNA: TGTGCCAGCAGCCCACGGGATGCGGGTAGTCATTCACCCCTCCACTTT. As protein: CASSPRDAGSHSPLHF.

This chain joins TRBV7-3 and TRBJ2-5, with 9 bases that match TRBD2. The trim removed 3 bases at V and 9 bases at J, leaving 11 bases unmatched. Germline V lookup: CDR1 SGHTA, CDR2 FQGTGA. The CDR3 has 15 amino acids. The CDR3 DNA sequence: TGTGCCAGCAGCTTCGGCGGGGGGGGCCAGGAGGCCCAGTACTTC. Its protein product is CASSFGGGGQEAQYF.